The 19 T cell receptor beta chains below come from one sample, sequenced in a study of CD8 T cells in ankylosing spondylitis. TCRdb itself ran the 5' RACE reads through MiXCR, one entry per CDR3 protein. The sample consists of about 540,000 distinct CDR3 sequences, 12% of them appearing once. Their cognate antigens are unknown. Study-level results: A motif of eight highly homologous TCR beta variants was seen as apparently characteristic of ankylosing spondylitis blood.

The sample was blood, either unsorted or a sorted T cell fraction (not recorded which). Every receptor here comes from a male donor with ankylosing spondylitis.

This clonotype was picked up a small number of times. The CDR3 DNA is TGCGCCAGCAGCCTAGGGGACTTCGAGAACACTGAAGCTTTCTTT. Translation gives CASSLGDFENTEAFF. The chain joins TRBV5-1 to TRBJ1-1; D is perhaps TRBD1 (5 bases). From germline, CDR1 is SGHRS and CDR2 YFSETQ. CDR3 length: 15 amino acids. V was trimmed by 4 bases and J by 1 base, leaving 14 bases between them.

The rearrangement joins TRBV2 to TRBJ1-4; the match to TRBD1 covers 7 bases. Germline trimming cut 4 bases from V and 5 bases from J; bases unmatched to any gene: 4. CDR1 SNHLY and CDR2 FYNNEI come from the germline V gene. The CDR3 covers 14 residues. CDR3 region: CASSAPGQNEKLFF. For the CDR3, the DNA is TGTGCCAGCAGTGCTCCGGGACAGAATGAAAAACTGTTTTTT.

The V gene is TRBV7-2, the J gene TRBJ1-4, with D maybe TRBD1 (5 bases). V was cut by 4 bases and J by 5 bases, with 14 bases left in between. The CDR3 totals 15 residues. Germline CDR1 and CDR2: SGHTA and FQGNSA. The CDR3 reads CASSSPGLLNEKLFF. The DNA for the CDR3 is TGTGCCAGCAGCTCGCCGGGACTCCTGAATGAAAAACTGTTTTTT. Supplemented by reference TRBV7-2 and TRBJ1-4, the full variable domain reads GAGVSQSPSNKVTEKGKDVELRCDPISGHTALYWYRQSLGQGLEFLIYFQGNSAPDKSGLPSDRFSAERTGGSVSTLTIQRTQQEDSAVYLCASSSPGLLNEKLFFGSGTQLSVL.

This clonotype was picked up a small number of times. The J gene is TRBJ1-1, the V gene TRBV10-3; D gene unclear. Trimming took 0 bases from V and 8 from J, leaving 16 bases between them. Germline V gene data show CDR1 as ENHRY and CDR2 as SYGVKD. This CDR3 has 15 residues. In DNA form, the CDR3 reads TGTGCCATCAGTGAGTCGGGCAGGAGAACCCTGGAAGCTTTCTTT. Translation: CAISESGRRTLEAFF.

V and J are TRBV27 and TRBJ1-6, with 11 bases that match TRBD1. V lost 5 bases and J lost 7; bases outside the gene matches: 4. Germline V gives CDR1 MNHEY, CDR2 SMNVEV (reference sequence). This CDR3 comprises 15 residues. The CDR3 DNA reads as TGTGCCAGCAGTCGGAGGGACAGGGGGAATTCACCCCTCCACTTT. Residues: CASSRRDRGNSPLHF.

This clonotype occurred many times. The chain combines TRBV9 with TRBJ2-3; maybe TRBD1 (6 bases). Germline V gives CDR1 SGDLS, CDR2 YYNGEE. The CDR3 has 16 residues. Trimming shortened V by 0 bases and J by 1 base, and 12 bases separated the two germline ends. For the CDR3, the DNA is TGTGCCAGCAGCGTAGTGGGGGCGACTGGCACAGATACGCAGTATTTT. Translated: CASSVVGATGTDTQYF.

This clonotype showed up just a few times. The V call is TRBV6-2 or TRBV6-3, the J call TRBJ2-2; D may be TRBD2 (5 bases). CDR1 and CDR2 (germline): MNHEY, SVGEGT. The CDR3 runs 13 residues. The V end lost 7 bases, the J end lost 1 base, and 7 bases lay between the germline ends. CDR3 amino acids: CASIGRNTGELFF. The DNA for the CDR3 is TGTGCCAGCATTGGGAGGAACACCGGGGAGCTGTTTTTT.

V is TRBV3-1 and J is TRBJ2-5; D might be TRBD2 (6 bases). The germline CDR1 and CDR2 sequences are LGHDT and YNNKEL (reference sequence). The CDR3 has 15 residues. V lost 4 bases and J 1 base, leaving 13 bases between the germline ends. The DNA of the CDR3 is TGTGCCAGCAGCCTGTTGACTAGTCCCCAAGAGACCCAGTACTTC. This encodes CASSLLTSPQETQYF.

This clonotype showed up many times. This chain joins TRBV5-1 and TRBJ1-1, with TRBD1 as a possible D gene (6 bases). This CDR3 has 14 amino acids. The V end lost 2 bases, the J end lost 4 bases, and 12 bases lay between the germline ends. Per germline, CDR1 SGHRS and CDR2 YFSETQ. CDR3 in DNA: TGCGCCAGCAGCTTAGGGTCAGGGGTCACTGAAGCTTTCTTT. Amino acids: CASSLGSGVTEAFF.

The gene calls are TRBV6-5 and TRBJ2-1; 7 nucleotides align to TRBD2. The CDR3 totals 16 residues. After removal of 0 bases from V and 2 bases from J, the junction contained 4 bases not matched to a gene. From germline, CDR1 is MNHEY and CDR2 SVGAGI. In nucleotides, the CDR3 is TGTGCCAGCAGTTACTCCCCAGGGAGGGCCTACAATGAGCAGTTCTTC. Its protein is CASSYSPGRAYNEQFF.

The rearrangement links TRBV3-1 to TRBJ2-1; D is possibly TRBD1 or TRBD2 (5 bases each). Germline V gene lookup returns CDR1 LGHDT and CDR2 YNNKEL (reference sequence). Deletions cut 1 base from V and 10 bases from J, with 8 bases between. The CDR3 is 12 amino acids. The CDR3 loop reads CASSQAGREQFF. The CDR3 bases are TGTGCCAGCAGCCAAGCGGGGCGGGAGCAGTTCTTC.

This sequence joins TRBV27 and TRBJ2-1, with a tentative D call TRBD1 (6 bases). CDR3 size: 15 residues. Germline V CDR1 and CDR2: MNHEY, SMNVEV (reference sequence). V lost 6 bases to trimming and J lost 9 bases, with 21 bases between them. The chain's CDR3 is CASSPTLSADSEQFF. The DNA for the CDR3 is TGTGCCAGCAGCCCAACCCTATCAGCGGACAGTGAGCAGTTCTTC.

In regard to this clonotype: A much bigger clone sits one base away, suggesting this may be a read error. The chain's CDR3 is CAGGQGQNQPQHF. The CDR3 DNA reads as TGTGCCGGTGGACAGGGTCAAAATCAGCCCCAGCATTTT. This rearrangement joins TRBV12-3 or TRBV12-4 to TRBJ1-5; 8 bases are shared with TRBD1. V lost 11 bases and J lost 4; bases outside the gene matches: 7. The CDR3 has 13 residues.

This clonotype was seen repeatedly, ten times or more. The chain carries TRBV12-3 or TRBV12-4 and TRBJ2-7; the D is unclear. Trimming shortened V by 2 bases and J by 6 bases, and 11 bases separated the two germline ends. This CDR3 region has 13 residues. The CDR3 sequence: CASSLSTNSEQYF. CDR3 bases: TGTGCCAGCAGTTTATCGACAAATTCCGAGCAGTACTTC.

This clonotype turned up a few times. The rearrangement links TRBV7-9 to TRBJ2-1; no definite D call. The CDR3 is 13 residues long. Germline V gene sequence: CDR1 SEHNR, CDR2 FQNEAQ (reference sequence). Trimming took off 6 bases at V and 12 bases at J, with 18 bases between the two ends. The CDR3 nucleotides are TGTGCCAGCAGTAGTAGGACGGCCGGCGGGCAGTTCTTC. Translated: CASSSRTAGGQFF.

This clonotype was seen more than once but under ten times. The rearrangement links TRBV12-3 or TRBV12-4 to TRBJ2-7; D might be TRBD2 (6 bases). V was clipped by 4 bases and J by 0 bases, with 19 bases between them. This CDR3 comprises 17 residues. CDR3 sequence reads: CASSCASSAISSYEQYV. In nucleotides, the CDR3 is TGTGCCAGCAGTTGCGCCTCTAGCGCCATCAGCTCCTACGAGCAGTACGTC.

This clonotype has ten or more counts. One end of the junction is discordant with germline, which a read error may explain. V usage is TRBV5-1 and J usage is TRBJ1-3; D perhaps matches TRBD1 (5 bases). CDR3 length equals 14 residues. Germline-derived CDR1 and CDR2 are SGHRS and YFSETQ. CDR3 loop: CASSLAGTGNTIYF. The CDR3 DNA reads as TGTGCCAGCAGCCTCGCAGGGACTGGAAACACCATATATTTT. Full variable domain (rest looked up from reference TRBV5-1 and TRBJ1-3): KAGVTQTPRYLIKTRGQQVTLSCSPISGHRSVSWYQQTPGQGLQFLFEYFSETQRNKGNFPGRFSGRQFSNSRSEMNVSTLELGDSALYLCASSLAGTGNTIYFGEGSWLTVV.

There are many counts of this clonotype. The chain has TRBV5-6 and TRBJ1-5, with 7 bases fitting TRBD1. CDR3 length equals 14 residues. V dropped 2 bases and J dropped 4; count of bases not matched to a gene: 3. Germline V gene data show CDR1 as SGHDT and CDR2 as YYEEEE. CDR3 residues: CASSFRQGNQPQHF. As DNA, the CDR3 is TGTGCCAGCAGCTTCAGACAGGGAAATCAGCCCCAGCATTTT.

DNA for the CDR3: TGCGCCAGCAGCTTCCGGGACCGGGATACGCAGTATTTT. Its translation: CASSFRDRDTQYF. This chain joins TRBV5-1 and TRBJ2-3, with D perhaps assigned TRBD1 or TRBD2 (5 bases each). V gave up 2 bases and J gave up 6 bases, with 10 bases separating them. This CDR3 contains 13 residues. Germline V gene data show CDR1 as SGHRS and CDR2 as YFSETQ.